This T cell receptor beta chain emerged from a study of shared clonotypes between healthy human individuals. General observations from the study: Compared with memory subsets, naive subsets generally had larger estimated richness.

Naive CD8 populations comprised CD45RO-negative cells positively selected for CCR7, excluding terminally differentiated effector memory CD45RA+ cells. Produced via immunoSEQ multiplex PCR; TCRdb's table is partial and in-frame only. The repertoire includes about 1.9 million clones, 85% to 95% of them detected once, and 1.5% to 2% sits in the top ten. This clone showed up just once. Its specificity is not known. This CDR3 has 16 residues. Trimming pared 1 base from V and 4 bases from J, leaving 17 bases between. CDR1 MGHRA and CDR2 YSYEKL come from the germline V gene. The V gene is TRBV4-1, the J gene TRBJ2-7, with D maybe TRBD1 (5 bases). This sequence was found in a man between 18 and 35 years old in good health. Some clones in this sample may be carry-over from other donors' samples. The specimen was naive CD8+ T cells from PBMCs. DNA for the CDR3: TGCGCCAGCAGCCAAGGTCCAGGGCCTTCCCTTTACGAGCAGTACTTC. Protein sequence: CASSQGPGPSLYEQYF.